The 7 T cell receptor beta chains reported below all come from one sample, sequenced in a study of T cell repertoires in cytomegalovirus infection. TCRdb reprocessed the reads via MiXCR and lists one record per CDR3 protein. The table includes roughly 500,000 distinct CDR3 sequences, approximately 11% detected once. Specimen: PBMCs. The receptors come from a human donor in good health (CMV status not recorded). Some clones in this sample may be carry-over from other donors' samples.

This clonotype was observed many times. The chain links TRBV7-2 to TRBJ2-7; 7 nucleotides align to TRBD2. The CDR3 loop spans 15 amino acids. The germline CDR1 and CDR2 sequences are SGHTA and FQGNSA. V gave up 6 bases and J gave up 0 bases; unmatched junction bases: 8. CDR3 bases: TGTGCCAGCAGTCTTCTAGCGGTTAGCTCCTACGAGCAGTACTTC. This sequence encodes CASSLLAVSSYEQYF.

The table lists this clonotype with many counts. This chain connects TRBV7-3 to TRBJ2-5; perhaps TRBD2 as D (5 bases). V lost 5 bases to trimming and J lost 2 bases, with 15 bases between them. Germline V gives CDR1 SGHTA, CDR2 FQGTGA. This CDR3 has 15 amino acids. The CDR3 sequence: CASSLSGSRQETQYF. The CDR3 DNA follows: TGTGCCAGCAGCCTCTCGGGATCCCGGCAAGAGACCCAGTACTTC. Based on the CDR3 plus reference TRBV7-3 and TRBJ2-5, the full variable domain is GAGVSQTPSNKVTEKGKYVELRCDPISGHTALYWYRQSLGQGPEFLIYFQGTGAADDSGLPNDRFFAVRPEGSVSTLKIQRTERGDSAVYLCASSLSGSRQETQYFGPGTRLLVL.

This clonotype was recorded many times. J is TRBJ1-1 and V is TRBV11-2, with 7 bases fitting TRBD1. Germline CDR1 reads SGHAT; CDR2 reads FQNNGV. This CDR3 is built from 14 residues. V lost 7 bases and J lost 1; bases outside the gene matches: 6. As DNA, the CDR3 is TGTGCCAGCACCTCGGACAGGTGGAACACTGAAGCTTTCTTT. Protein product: CASTSDRWNTEAFF.

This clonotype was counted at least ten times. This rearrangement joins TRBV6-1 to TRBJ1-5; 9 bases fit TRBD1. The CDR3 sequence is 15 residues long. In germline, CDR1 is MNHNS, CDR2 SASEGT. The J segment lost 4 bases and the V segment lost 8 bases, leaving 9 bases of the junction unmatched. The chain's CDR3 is CASRVGTGPNQPQHF. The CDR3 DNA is TGTGCCAGCCGTGTGGGGACAGGGCCTAATCAGCCCCAGCATTTT.

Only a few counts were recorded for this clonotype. The CDR3 here is CASRHGNSGNTIYF. The CDR3 DNA reads as TGTGCCAGCAGGCACGGTAACTCTGGAAACACCATATATTTT. The chain combines TRBV2 with TRBJ1-3; D not resolved. The germline V gene has CDR1 SNHLY and CDR2 FYNNEI. The germline V and J ends were trimmed by 6 bases and 0 bases, with 9 bases remaining between them. This CDR3 comprises 14 residues.

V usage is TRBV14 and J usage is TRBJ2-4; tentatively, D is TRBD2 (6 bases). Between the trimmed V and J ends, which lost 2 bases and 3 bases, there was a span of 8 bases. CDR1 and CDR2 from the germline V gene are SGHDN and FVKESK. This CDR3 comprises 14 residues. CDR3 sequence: CASSQWGGKNIQYF. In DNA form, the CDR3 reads TGTGCCAGCAGCCAATGGGGAGGCAAAAACATTCAGTACTTC.

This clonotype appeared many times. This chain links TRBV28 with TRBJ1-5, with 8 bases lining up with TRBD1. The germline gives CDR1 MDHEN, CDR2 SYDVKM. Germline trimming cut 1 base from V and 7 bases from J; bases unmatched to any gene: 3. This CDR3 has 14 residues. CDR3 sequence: CASSLSGGWQPQHF. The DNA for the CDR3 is TGTGCCAGCAGTTTATCAGGGGGCTGGCAGCCCCAGCATTTT.